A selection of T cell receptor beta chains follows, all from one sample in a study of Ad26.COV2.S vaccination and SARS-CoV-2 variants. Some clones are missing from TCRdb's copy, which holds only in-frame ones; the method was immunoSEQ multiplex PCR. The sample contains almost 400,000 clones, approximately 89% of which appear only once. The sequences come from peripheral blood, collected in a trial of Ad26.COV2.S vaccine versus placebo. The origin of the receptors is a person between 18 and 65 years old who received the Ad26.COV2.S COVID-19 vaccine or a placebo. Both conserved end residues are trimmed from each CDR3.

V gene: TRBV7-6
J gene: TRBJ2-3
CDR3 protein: ASSQGGGFTDTQY

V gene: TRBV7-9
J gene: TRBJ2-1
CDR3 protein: ASSLVGPGEQF

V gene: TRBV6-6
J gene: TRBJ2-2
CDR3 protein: ASTHNTGELF

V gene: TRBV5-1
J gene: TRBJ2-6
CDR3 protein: ASTRVGLASGANVLT

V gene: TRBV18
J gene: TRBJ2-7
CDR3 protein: ASSDLAGTVSKQY

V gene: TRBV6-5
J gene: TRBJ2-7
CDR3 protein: ASRATYEQY

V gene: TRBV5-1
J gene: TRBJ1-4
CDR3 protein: ASSPTVGTNEKLF

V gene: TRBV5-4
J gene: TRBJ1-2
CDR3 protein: ASSSGRDYGYT

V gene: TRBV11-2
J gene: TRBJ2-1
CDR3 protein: ASSLRLRGLASNEQF

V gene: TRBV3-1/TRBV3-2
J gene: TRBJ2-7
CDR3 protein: ASSTQDRAHWEQY

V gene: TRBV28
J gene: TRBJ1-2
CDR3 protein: ASSLKRNYGYT

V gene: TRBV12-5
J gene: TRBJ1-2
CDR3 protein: ASGFDQDLTNYGYT

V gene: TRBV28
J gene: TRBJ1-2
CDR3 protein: ASSSTGTYGYT

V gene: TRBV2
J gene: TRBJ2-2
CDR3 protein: ASSPGTPLTGELF

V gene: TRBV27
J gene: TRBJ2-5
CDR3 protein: ASSFSGTMETQY

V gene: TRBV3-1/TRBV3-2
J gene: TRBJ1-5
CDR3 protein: ASSPRTGGGHPDQPQH

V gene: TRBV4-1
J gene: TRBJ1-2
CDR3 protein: ASSHPGVGGYT

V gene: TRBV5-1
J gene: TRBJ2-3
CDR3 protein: ASSSGTARYTQY

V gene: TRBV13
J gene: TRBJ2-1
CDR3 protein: ASSLPGAWNEQF

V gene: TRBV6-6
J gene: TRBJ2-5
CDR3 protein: ASSYPTEEGETQY

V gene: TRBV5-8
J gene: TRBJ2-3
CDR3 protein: ASSGDRGDTQY

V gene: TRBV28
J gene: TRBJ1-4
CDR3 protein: ASSLQGRNEKLF

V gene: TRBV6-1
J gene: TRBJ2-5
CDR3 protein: ASSELWATRDGETQY

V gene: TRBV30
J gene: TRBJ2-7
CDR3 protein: AWTGPAVQEQY

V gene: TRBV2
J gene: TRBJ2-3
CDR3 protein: ASSFDRGDTQY

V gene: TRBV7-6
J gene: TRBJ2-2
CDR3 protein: ASSRQANTGELF

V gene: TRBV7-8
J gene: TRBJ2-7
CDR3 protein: ASSSGTGEYEQY

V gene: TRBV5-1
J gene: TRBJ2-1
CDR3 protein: ASSRGHLGVYNEQF

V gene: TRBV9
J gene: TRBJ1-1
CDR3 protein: ASSPGGTTNTEAF

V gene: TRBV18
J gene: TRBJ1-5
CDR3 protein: ASSPGQSDQPQH

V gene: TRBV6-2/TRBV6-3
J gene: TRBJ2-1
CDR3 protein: ASSYRAGGHNEQF

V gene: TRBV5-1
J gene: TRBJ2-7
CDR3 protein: ASSPDIAYEQY

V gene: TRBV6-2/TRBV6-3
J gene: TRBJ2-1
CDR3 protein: ASSYGGADEQF

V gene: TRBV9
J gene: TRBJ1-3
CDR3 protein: ASSGYSGNTIY

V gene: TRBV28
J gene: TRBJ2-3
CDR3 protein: ASSSNYGTGILNTDTQY

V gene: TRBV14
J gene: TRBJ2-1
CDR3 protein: ASSHQRFRNVDNEQF

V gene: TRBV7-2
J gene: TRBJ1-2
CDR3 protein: ASSSAGTGLLYGYT